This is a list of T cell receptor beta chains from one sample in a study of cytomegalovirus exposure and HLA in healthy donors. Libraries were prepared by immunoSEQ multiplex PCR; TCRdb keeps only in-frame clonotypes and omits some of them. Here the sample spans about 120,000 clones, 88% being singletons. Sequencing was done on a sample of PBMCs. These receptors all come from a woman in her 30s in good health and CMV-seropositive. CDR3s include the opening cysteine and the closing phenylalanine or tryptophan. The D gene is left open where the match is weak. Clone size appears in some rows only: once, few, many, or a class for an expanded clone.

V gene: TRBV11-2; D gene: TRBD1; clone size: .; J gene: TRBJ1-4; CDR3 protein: CASSLLTGGWVFF; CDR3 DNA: TGTGCCAGCAGCTTGCTCACAGGGGGCTGGGTGTTTTTT
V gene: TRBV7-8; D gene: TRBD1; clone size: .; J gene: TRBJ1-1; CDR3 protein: CASSSPGTGSEAFF; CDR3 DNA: TGTGCCAGCAGCTCTCCCGGGACAGGTAGTGAAGCTTTCTTT
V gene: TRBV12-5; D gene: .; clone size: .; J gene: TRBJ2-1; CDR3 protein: CASGLTSLFAGLPDEQFF; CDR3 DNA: TGTGCTAGTGGTTTAACTAGTCTTTTCGCGGGCCTACCGGATGAGCAGTTCTTC
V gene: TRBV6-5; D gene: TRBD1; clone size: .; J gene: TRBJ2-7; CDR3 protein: CASSYRGSGGGHEQYF; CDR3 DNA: TGTGCCAGCAGTTACAGGGGTTCAGGGGGCGGCCACGAGCAGTACTTC
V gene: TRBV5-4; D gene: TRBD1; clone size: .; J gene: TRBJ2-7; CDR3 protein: CASSSRGLDEQYF; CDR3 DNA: TGTGCCAGCAGTTCCAGGGGGCTCGACGAGCAGTACTTC
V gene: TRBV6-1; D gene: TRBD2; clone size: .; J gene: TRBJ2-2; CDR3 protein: CASSAPSGQHGELFF; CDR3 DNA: TGTGCCAGCAGTGCCCCTAGCGGCCAGCACGGGGAGCTGTTTTTT
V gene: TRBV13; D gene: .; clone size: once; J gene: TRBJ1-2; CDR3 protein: CASSLRNRKPSDGYTF; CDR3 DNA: TGTGCCAGCAGCTTACGAAATAGAAAACCATCCGATGGCTACACCTTC
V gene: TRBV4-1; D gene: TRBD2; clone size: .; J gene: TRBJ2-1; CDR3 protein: CASSQVPAGWNEQFF; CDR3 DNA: TGCGCCAGCAGCCAAGTTCCAGCGGGGTGGAATGAGCAGTTCTTC
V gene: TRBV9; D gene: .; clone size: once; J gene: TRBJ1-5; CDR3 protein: CASSVDAYQPQHF; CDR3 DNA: TGTGCCAGCAGCGTAGATGCGTATCAGCCCCAGCATTTT
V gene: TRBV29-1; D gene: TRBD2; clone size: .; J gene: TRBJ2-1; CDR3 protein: CSVPTGLAGVGNEQFF; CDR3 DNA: TGCAGCGTCCCCACGGGACTAGCGGGAGTGGGTAATGAGCAGTTCTTC
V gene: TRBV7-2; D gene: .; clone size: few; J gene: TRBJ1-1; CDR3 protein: CASSARRTGEAFF; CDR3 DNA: TGTGCCAGCAGCGCGCGCCGAACAGGGGAAGCTTTCTTT
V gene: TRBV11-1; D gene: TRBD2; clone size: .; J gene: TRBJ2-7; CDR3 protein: CASMIGRGGYEQYF; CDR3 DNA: TGTGCCAGCATGATCGGTCGGGGGGGCTACGAGCAGTACTTC
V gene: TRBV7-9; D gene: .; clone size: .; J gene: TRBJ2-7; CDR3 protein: CASSLGGTFDPYF; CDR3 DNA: TGTGCCAGCAGCTTAGGCGGGACCTTCGACCCTTACTTC
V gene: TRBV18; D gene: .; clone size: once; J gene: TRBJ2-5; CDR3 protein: CASSPARSTYQETQYF; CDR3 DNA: TGTGCCAGCTCACCTGCGCGATCCACGTACCAAGAGACCCAGTACTTC
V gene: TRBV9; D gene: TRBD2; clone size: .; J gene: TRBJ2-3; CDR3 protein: CASSVDTAGGDTQYF; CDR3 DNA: TGTGCCAGCAGCGTGGACACAGCGGGGGGAGATACGCAGTATTTT
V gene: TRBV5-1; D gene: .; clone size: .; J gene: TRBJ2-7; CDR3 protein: CASSPRDGSSYEQYF; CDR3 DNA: TGCGCCAGCAGCCCGCGGGACGGCAGCTCCTACGAGCAGTACTTC
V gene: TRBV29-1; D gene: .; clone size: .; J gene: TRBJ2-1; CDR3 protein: CSVEDLILAGYNEQFF; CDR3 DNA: TGCAGCGTTGAAGATCTCATCCTAGCCGGCTACAATGAGCAGTTCTTC
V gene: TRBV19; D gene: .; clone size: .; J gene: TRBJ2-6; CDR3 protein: CASSIGLTGAPGANVLTF; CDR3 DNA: TGTGCCAGTAGTATAGGTTTGACGGGTGCCCCTGGGGCCAACGTCCTGACTTTC
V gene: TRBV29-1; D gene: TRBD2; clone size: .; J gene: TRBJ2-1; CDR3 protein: CSVEGRTSGRREQFF; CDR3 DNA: TGCAGCGTTGAAGGGAGGACTAGCGGGAGGAGAGAGCAGTTCTTC
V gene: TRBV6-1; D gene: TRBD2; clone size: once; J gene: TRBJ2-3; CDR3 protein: CASSTSGDTQYF; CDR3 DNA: TGTGCCAGCAGTACTAGCGGGGATACGCAGTATTTT
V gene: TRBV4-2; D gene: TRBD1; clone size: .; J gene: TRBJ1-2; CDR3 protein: CASSPYRDRTHYGYTF; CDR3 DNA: TGTGCCAGCAGCCCGTACCGGGACAGGACCCACTATGGCTACACCTTC
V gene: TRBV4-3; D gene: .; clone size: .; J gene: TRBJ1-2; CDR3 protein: CASSQSPASGKAGGYTF; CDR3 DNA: TGCGCCAGCAGCCAATCGCCGGCCAGTGGAAAGGCGGGCGGCTACACCTTC